One sample yielded the 5 T cell receptor beta chains listed below, sequenced in a study of T cells in localized non-small cell lung cancer (TCRdb year 2020). The library was produced with the immunoSEQ multiplex PCR assay. Entries here come from immuneACCESS through TCRdb and include only in-frame sequences with V and J called. Some clones fail to appear in such tables; in the studies checked, an unresolved V gene covers under half of the shortfall, and the cause of the remainder is unknown. The sample table records some 25,000 clones; around 87% of these occur just once. 5.5% to 6.5% of the sample comes from the top ten. Sequencing used PBMCs, obtained before any cancer treatment. Source of these receptors: a man aged 35-69 years with stage II lung adenocarcinoma.

V and J are TRBV5-6 and TRBJ2-4; D is unclear. Trimming removed 1 base from V and 3 bases from J, with 8 bases in between. The CDR3 spans 14 residues. The germline CDR1 and CDR2 sequences are SGHDT and YYEEEE. The CDR3 DNA is TGTGCCAGCAGCTTGTACTACGACAAAAACATTCAGTACTTC. Translated, it gives CASSLYYDKNIQYF. The variable domain in full, completed from reference TRBV5-6 and TRBJ2-4, reads DAGVTQSPTHLIKTRGQQVTLRCSPKSGHDTVSWYQQALGQGPQFIFQYYEEEERQRGNFPDRFSGHQFPNYSSELNVNALLLGDSALYLCASSLYYDKNIQYFGAGTRLSVL.

The genes are TRBV30 and TRBJ2-5; 8 positions agree with TRBD1. The CDR3 loop spans 12 amino acids. The germline gives CDR1 GTSNPN, CDR2 SVGIG (reference sequence). Trimming took 2 bases from V and 4 from J; bases not matched to a gene: 0. CDR3 amino acids: CAWSTGGETQYF. As DNA, the CDR3 is TGTGCCTGGAGTACAGGGGGAGAGACCCAGTACTTC.

The rearrangement links TRBV7-8 to TRBJ2-2; 13 nucleotides agree with TRBD2. V was pared by 2 bases and J by 4 bases, with 4 bases of the junction left unmatched. The CDR3 has 17 residues. CDR1 SGHVS and CDR2 FQNEAQ come from the germline V gene. CDR3 loop: CASSLRTSGSVTGELFF. The CDR3 coding sequence is TGTGCCAGCAGCTTAAGGACTAGCGGGAGCGTCACCGGGGAGCTGTTTTTT.

This clone was observed a single time. J is TRBJ1-5 and V is TRBV4-1; TRBD1 matches 8 bases. The CDR3 runs to 15 residues. Losses at the gene ends were 0 bases for V and 5 bases for J; bases not matched to a gene: 3. The germline gives CDR1 MGHRA, CDR2 YSYEKL. The CDR3 here is CASSQDGQGDQPQHF. The CDR3 DNA sequence: TGCGCCAGCAGCCAAGACGGACAGGGCGATCAGCCCCAGCATTTT.

This clone came up once. The chain couples TRBV11-3 to TRBJ1-1, with 9 bases lining up with TRBD1. The trim removed 1 base at V and 2 bases at J, leaving 11 bases unmatched. The CDR3 length is 18 residues. Germline lookup yields CDR1 SGHNT and CDR2 YENEEA. CDR3 in DNA: TGTGCCAGCAGCTTAGTCGGGACAGGGCAGGGGAGAAACACTGAAGCTTTCTTT. It encodes CASSLVGTGQGRNTEAFF.